These 25 T cell receptor beta chains were all obtained from the same sample, sequenced in a study of cytomegalovirus exposure and HLA in healthy donors. Vbeta (60) and Jbeta (13) primers were used in the PCR. Assay: immunoSEQ multiplex PCR; the TCRdb copy retains only in-frame clones and omits some. Of approximately 300,000 clones listed, 80% are singletons. Sequencing was done on a sample of PBMCs. These receptor sequences come from a girl under 10 years old in good health and CMV-seronegative.

This clone was recorded only once. This chain connects TRBV28 to TRBJ2-7; weak D call: TRBD2 (7 bases). CDR1 is MDHEN and CDR2 is SYDVKM in the germline V gene. The CDR3 has 16 amino acids. Trimming left V 7 bases short and J 1 base short, with 20 bases between. This CDR3 reads CASTSLGGGTSYEQYF. The CDR3 DNA reads TGTGCCAGCACATCCTTGGGGGGAGGGACATCCTACGAGCAGTACTTC.

The rearrangement joins TRBV27 to TRBJ1-2; 9 positions match TRBD1. CDR1 is MNHEY, CDR2 SMNVEV, per germline (reference sequence). Germline trimming cut 2 bases from V and 7 bases from J; bases unmatched to any gene: 8. The CDR3 loop spans 15 amino acids. CDR3 amino acids: CASSLTGQGMGGYTF. DNA for the CDR3: TGTGCCAGCAGTTTAACAGGACAGGGGATGGGTGGCTACACCTTC.

On this clone itself: Mismatch with germline at one junction end may stem from a read error. The chain combines TRBV18 with TRBJ2-3; possibly TRBD1 for D (6 bases). The germline gives CDR1 KGHSH, CDR2 LQKENI. The CDR3 has 18 residues. The CDR3 spells CASSPPEYGDNGTDTQYF. The CDR3, as DNA: TGTGCCAGCTCCCCACCCGAATATGGGGACAATGGCACAGATACGCAGTATTTT.

The chain has TRBV5-6 and TRBJ1-6; a weak D match, TRBD1 (6 bases). V lost 1 base to trimming and J lost 7 bases, with 9 bases between them. The CDR3 covers 14 residues. Per germline, CDR1 SGHDT and CDR2 YYEEEE. CDR3 DNA sequence: TGTGCCAGCAGCTTGCAGGGGATGAATTCACCCCTCCACTTT. It translates to CASSLQGMNSPLHF.

This clone showed up just once. One end of the junction is discordant with germline, which a read error may explain. The CDR3 region is CSSSLWQSGAFF. The CDR3 coding sequence is TGTTCCAGCAGCTTATGGCAGTCGGGAGCTTTCTTT. The rearrangement joins TRBV7-9 to TRBJ1-1; D remains unclear. The CDR3 extends over 12 amino acids. Per the germline V gene, CDR1 is SEHNR and CDR2 is FQNEAQ (reference sequence).

This clone was observed a few times. The chain couples TRBV7-8 to TRBJ2-2; D possibly corresponds to TRBD2 (5 bases). Germline CDR1 reads SGHVS; CDR2 reads FQNEAQ. The V and J ends lost 2 bases and 0 bases respectively, with 7 bases between them. The length of the CDR3 is 15 residues. The CDR3 reads CASSLRGPNTGELFF. DNA of the CDR3: TGTGCCAGCAGCTTAAGAGGGCCGAACACCGGGGAGCTGTTTTTT.

CDR3 region: CATSRELARETQYF. CDR3 in DNA: TGTGCCACCAGCAGAGAACTAGCGCGAGAGACCCAGTACTTC. This chain connects TRBV15 to TRBJ2-5; 7 bases are a match to TRBD2. The V segment lost 0 bases and the J segment 4 bases; nucleotides outside the gene matches: 2. The length of the CDR3 is 14 residues. In germline, CDR1 is LNHNV, CDR2 YYDKDF (reference sequence).

This chain uses TRBV30 with TRBJ1-3, with D maybe TRBD1 (5 bases). The germline V gene encodes CDR1 GTSNPN and CDR2 SVGIG (reference sequence). This CDR3 comprises 14 residues. Between the trimmed V and J ends, which lost 7 bases and 4 bases, there was a span of 17 bases. DNA of the CDR3: TGTGCCTCCCGCAGAGGAGGGGACGGAAACACCATATATTTT. Translating it yields CASRRGGDGNTIYF.

V usage is TRBV6-5 and J usage is TRBJ2-7, with a tentative D call TRBD1 (5 bases). This CDR3 contains 15 residues. CDR1 MNHEY and CDR2 SVGAGI come from the germline V gene. Between the trimmed V and J ends, which lost 4 bases and 0 bases, there was a span of 13 bases. CDR3: CASSFKHRTSYEQYF. CDR3 bases: TGTGCCAGCAGTTTTAAGCACAGGACCTCCTACGAGCAGTACTTC.

The chain is built from TRBV11-2 and TRBJ1-1; D call uncertain. V lost 7 bases and J 0 bases, leaving 9 bases between the germline ends. CDR1 SGHAT and CDR2 FQNNGV come from the germline V gene. CDR3 length equals 13 residues. CDR3: CASTPTMNTEAFF. CDR3 coding DNA: TGTGCCAGCACCCCAACTATGAACACTGAAGCTTTCTTT. Full variable domain (rest looked up from reference TRBV11-2 and TRBJ1-1): EAGVAQSPRYKIIEKRQSVAFWCNPISGHATLYWYQQILGQGPKLLIQFQNNGVVDDSQLPKDRFSAERLKGVDSTLKIQPAKLEDSAVYLCASTPTMNTEAFFGQGTRLTVV.

The V call is TRBV4-2, the J call TRBJ2-7; 12 bases line up with TRBD2. Germline-derived CDR1 and CDR2 are LGHNA and YNFKEQ. The length of the CDR3 is 16 residues. V dropped 5 bases and J dropped 2; count of bases not matched to a gene: 7. The chain's CDR3 is CASSNRLAGAAYEQYF. Here the CDR3 DNA reads TGTGCCAGCAGCAACCGACTAGCGGGGGCTGCCTACGAGCAGTACTTC.

The CDR3 sequence is CASRFGTSQDEQYF. As DNA, the CDR3 is TGCGCCAGCAGGTTTGGGACTAGCCAAGACGAGCAGTACTTC. This sequence joins TRBV5-1 and TRBJ2-7; 9 positions agree with TRBD2. The junction had 8 bases not matched to a gene; V was cut back by 5 bases and J by 5 bases. The V gene's germline CDR1 is SGHRS and CDR2 YFSETQ. This CDR3 is 14 amino acids long.

This clone occurred once. The chain is built from TRBV10-3 and TRBJ2-7; 10 nucleotides agree with TRBD1. The length of the CDR3 is 14 residues. Per germline, CDR1 ENHRY and CDR2 SYGVKD. The trim removed 6 bases at V and 2 bases at J, leaving 4 bases unmatched. DNA of the CDR3: TGTGCCATCAGGGAAGGGACAGGGGCCTACGAGCAGTACTTC. This encodes CAIREGTGAYEQYF.

The V call is TRBV7-9, the J call TRBJ1-1, with D maybe TRBD1 (6 bases). The CDR3 is 14 residues long. The germline V and J ends were trimmed by 4 bases and 10 bases, with 19 bases remaining between them. Germline loops: CDR1 SEHNR, CDR2 FQNEAQ (reference sequence). The CDR3 protein is CASSSDSSVVGAFF. The CDR3 bases are TGTGCCAGCAGCTCGGACAGTTCGGTCGTAGGAGCTTTCTTT. The full variable domain, in which reference TRBV7-9 and TRBJ1-1 provide the parts outside the CDR3, is DTGVSQNPRHKITKRGQNVTFRCDPISEHNRLYWYRQTLGQGPEFLTYFQNEAQLEKSRLLSDRFSAERPKGSFSTLEIQRTEQGDSAMYLCASSSDSSVVGAFFGQGTRLTVV.

The chain is built from TRBV4-1 and TRBJ1-5; TRBD1 matches at 7 bases. Unmatched junction bases numbered 20, after V lost 6 bases and J lost 6 bases. The CDR3 has 18 amino acids. In germline, CDR1 is MGHRA, CDR2 YSYEKL. CDR3 bases: TGCGCCAGCAGTCCCACTCGTTGGGATACAGGGGTTCGTCAGCCCCAGCATTTT. The encoded protein is CASSPTRWDTGVRQPQHF.

This clone was seen a single time. CDR3 sequence reads: CASSHDREAGNTIYF. In nucleotides, the CDR3 is TGTGCCAGCAGTCATGACAGGGAGGCTGGAAACACCATATATTTT. The V and J genes are TRBV5-4 and TRBJ1-3; 7 positions match TRBD1. With V trimmed by 5 bases and J by 2 bases, 7 bases remained unmatched. This CDR3 region has 15 residues. The germline V gene has CDR1 SGHNT and CDR2 YYREEE (reference sequence).

Only a few counts were recorded for this clone. This sequence joins TRBV7-6 and TRBJ2-6; TRBD2 matches at 7 bases. CDR1 is SGHVS and CDR2 is FNYEAQ in the germline V gene. This CDR3 is built from 16 residues. With 4 bases clipped from V and 2 bases from J, the junction kept 5 bases outside the gene matches. The CDR3 DNA follows: TGTGCCAGCAGCTCAAGCGGGGAGGCTGGGGCCAACGTCCTGACTTTC. Its protein is CASSSSGEAGANVLTF.

This clone has just one count. The chain recombines TRBV27 with TRBJ2-1; weak D call: TRBD2 (5 bases). Germline CDR1 reads MNHEY; CDR2 reads SMNVEV (reference sequence). Trimming removed 3 bases at V and 2 bases at J, with 17 bases between. This CDR3 is 17 amino acids long. DNA of the CDR3: TGTGCCAGCAGTTTCTCGGGTTGGTTAGCGACCTACAATGAGCAGTTCTTC. Translated: CASSFSGWLATYNEQFF.

The rearrangement joins TRBV2 to TRBJ2-5; 14 bases align to TRBD2. CDR1 and CDR2 from the germline V gene are SNHLY and FYNNEI. The ends lost 5 bases at V and 5 bases at J; junction bases unmatched: 7. There are 16 residues in the CDR3. CDR3 in DNA: TGTGCCAGCAGTCCCGGGACTAGCGGGAGAGGGGAGACCCAGTACTTC. Protein product: CASSPGTSGRGETQYF.

The V and J genes are TRBV29-1 and TRBJ2-5; D perhaps matches TRBD2 (6 bases). Trimming stripped 7 bases from V and 2 bases from J, with 14 bases between. The germline gives CDR1 SQVTM, CDR2 ANQGSEA. The CDR3 is 13 amino acids. As DNA, the CDR3 is TGCAGCGCCCGCCGGGGGTCACAAGAGACCCAGTACTTC. It encodes CSARRGSQETQYF.

The chain joins TRBV11-1 to TRBJ2-2; 8 nucleotides align to TRBD1. Germline loops: CDR1 SGHAT, CDR2 FQDESV (reference sequence). The CDR3 runs 15 residues. V dropped 5 bases and J dropped 3; count of bases not matched to a gene: 5. Here the CDR3 DNA reads TGTGCCAGCAGCGAGGGACAGGTGTACACCGGGGAGCTGTTTTTT. Protein sequence: CASSEGQVYTGELFF.

The chain recombines TRBV5-5 with TRBJ2-5; D is possibly TRBD1 (6 bases). Trimming removed 4 bases from V and 5 bases from J, with 18 bases in between. Germline assignment: CDR1 SGHKS and CDR2 YYEKEE (reference sequence). This CDR3 spans 15 amino acids. The DNA of the CDR3 is TGTGCCAGCAGCCCGTTGGACAGCCTTTTTGAGACCCAGTACTTC. It yields the protein CASSPLDSLFETQYF.

The chain couples TRBV9 to TRBJ2-7; 9 nucleotides match TRBD1. Germline V gene lookup returns CDR1 SGDLS and CDR2 YYNGEE. V was clipped by 4 bases and J by 0 bases; unmatched bases: 5. This CDR3 region has 15 residues. The CDR3 here is CASSWTGEYSYEQYF. In DNA, the CDR3 is TGTGCCAGCAGCTGGACAGGGGAGTACTCCTACGAGCAGTACTTC.

Only one count was recorded for this clone. The V gene is TRBV6-1, the J gene TRBJ2-3, with D maybe TRBD1 (7 bases). The germline CDR1 and CDR2 sequences are MNHNS and SASEGT. This CDR3 contains 13 residues. V lost 11 bases and J 6 bases, leaving 18 bases between the germline ends. CDR3 DNA sequence: TGTGCCGGCCAACTCCCAGGGGGGGATACGCAGTATTTT. It yields the protein CAGQLPGGDTQYF.

This chain connects TRBV7-2 to TRBJ2-3, with 8 bases lining up with TRBD2. CDR3 length: 16 amino acids. Germline values: CDR1 SGHTA, CDR2 FQGNSA. The junction had 8 bases not matched to a gene; V was cut back by 2 bases and J by 4 bases. Written as DNA, the CDR3 is TGTGCCAGCAGCTTATGGGGGACTAGTGATGCAGATACGCAGTATTTT. Protein: CASSLWGTSDADTQYF.